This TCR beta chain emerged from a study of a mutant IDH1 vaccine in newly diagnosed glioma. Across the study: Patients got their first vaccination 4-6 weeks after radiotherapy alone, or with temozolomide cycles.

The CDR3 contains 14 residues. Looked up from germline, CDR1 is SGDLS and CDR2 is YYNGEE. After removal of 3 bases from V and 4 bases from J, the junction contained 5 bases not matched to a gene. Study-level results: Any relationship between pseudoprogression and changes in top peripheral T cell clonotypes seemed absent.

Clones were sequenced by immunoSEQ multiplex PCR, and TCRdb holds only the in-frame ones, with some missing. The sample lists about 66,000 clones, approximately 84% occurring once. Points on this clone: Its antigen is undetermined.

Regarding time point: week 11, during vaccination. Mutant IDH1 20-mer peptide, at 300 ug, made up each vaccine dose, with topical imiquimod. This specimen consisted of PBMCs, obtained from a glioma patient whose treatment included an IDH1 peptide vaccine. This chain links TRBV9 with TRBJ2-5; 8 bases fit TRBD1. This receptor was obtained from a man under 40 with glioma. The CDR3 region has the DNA TGTGCCAGCAGCGGCGACAGGGGCACAGAGACCCAGTACTTC. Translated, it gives CASSGDRGTETQYF.